The sequence of this T cell receptor delta chain was determined in a study of gamma delta lymphoproliferative disorders and STAT genes. The receptor sequences were amplified from genomic DNA of peripheral blood mononuclear cells. TCRdb re-called the multiplex PCR reads using CATT. Among about 240 delta-chain clones listed, approximately 9.1% were seen once. Germline V lookup: CDR1 TSWWSYY, CDR2 QGS. The CDR3 extends over 17 amino acids. V lost 1 base and J 8 bases, leaving 23 bases between the germline ends. Study-wide points: Indolent patients' major clones mainly used Vgamma9-JgammaP and Vdelta2-Ddelta3-Jdelta1.

In this sample, this clone turned up many times. Its antigen remains unknown. TCRdb's listed protein matches a much larger clone and diverges from this DNA's translation at residue 12, likely through a read error; the protein shown comes from the DNA. The chain combines TRDV1 with TRDJ1; possibly TRDD3 for D (6 bases). Sequenced: blood. This clonotype originated in a human donor with gamma-delta T-cell large granular lymphocyte leukemia. Here the CDR3 DNA reads TGTGCTCTTGGGGAACCCCCTCCTAGTCTGGGGAAGTCGAAACTCATCTTT. Its protein product is CALGEPPPSLGKSKLIF.